This entry lists 27 T cell receptor beta chains sequenced from one sample in a study of blood T cell repertoires in COVID-19. TCRdb's copy holds only in-frame clones and misses some; the assay was immunoSEQ multiplex PCR. In the table there are approximately 200,000 clones, about 83% of which are singletons. The material sequenced was peripheral blood. These receptors all stem from a man in his fifties or sixties who had recovered from COVID-19.

CDR3 sequence (DNA): TGTGCCATCAGTGTGACAGGTGCAGGCGAGCAGTACTTC. Residues: CAISVTGAGEQYF. The chain is built from TRBV10-3 and TRBJ2-7; tentatively, D is TRBD1 (6 bases). V dropped 4 bases and J dropped 6 bases, with 13 bases sitting between them. The V gene's germline CDR1 is ENHRY and CDR2 SYGVKD. The CDR3 has 13 amino acids.

This clone is classed as medium-sized. The same CDR3 also results from other DNA sequences found in this sample. This chain connects TRBV3-1 (or the pseudogene TRBV3-2) to TRBJ1-1, with D unclear. The ends were cut back, 1 base at V and 0 bases at J, with 12 bases in the middle. This CDR3 spans 16 amino acids. Germline V gene data show CDR1 as LGHDT and CDR2 as YNNKEL (reference sequence). The CDR3 DNA reads TGTGCCAGCAGCCAAGGGGCAGGCCGTGTGAACACTGAAGCTTTCTTT. The encoded protein is CASSQGAGRVNTEAFF.

The V and J genes are TRBV9 and TRBJ2-7; no reliable D call. This CDR3 is 15 amino acids long. Germline V lookup: CDR1 SGDLS, CDR2 YYNGEE. Trimming took off 0 bases at V and 0 bases at J, with 10 bases between the two ends. CDR3 DNA sequence: TGTGCCAGCAGCGTAGGGTCAGCGCTCTCCTACGAGCAGTACTTC. It yields the protein CASSVGSALSYEQYF.

This sequence joins TRBV7-6 and TRBJ2-6; TRBD1 aligns across 7 bases. The CDR3 is 16 residues long. Germline V CDR1 and CDR2: SGHVS, FNYEAQ. V was pared by 3 bases and J by 0 bases, with 2 bases of the junction left unmatched. The CDR3, as DNA: TGTGCCAGCAGCTTGGGACAGATCTCTGGGGCCAACGTCCTGACTTTC. This encodes CASSLGQISGANVLTF. Variable domain in full (rest from reference TRBV7-6 and TRBJ2-6): GAGVSQSPRYKVTKRGQDVALRCDPISGHVSLYWYRQALGQGPEFLTYFNYEAQQDKSGLPNDRFSAERPEGSISTLTIQRTEQRDSAMYRCASSLGQISGANVLTFGAGSRLTVL.

The gene calls are TRBV4-3 and TRBJ1-3; D unclear. The V end was cut by 8 bases, the J end by 0 bases, with 17 bases between. CDR1 is LGHNA and CDR2 is YSLEER in the germline V gene. This CDR3 has 16 amino acids. The CDR3 DNA reads TGCGCCAGCTCCCGTAGCTTACCGGTCTCTGGAAACACCATATATTTT. Its translation is CASSRSLPVSGNTIYF.

The rearrangement joins TRBV9 to TRBJ1-6, with 7 bases that match TRBD1. The CDR3 is 15 residues long. J was trimmed by 8 bases and V by 0 bases; bases with no gene match: 5. Germline V gene lookup returns CDR1 SGDLS and CDR2 YYNGEE. The CDR3 protein is CASSVEGAPYSPLHF. The DNA of the CDR3 is TGTGCCAGCAGCGTAGAGGGGGCGCCATATTCACCCCTCCACTTT.

This chain connects TRBV5-1 to TRBJ1-2; D is unclear. Per germline, CDR1 SGHRS and CDR2 YFSETQ. The V gene lost 1 base and the J gene lost 8 bases, with 12 bases spanning the gap. This CDR3 has 13 amino acids. The CDR3 DNA reads TGCGCCAGCAGCTTGAATGGGGAGAGGGGCTACACCTTC. Its translation is CASSLNGERGYTF.

The J gene is TRBJ1-1, the V gene TRBV19; 9 bases map to TRBD1. CDR3 length: 15 residues. Germline-derived CDR1 and CDR2 are LNHDA and SQIVND (reference sequence). J was trimmed by 1 base and V by 4 bases; bases with no gene match: 4. The CDR3 sequence is CASSTSTGGNTEAFF. DNA for the CDR3: TGTGCCAGTAGTACCTCGACAGGGGGGAACACTGAAGCTTTCTTT.

CDR3 protein: CASSPQGMGFEGYTF. In nucleotides, the CDR3 is TGTGCCAGCAGTCCACAGGGGATGGGGTTTGAGGGCTACACCTTC. The chain is built from TRBV28 and TRBJ1-2; 7 bases line up with TRBD1. Germline V gives CDR1 MDHEN, CDR2 SYDVKM. CDR3 length: 15 residues. J was trimmed by 8 bases and V by 5 bases; bases with no gene match: 14.

The rearrangement joins TRBV18 to TRBJ1-1; perhaps TRBD1 as D (6 bases). V was trimmed by 6 bases and J by 3 bases, leaving 23 bases between them. The length of the CDR3 is 17 residues. In germline, CDR1 is KGHSH, CDR2 LQKENI. The CDR3 bases are TGTGCCAGCTCCTACCTAGGGATTGGCAGGGGTTACACTGAAGCTTTCTTT. Its protein is CASSYLGIGRGYTEAFF.

The gene calls are TRBV12-3 or TRBV12-4 and TRBJ1-2, with D tentatively TRBD1 (6 bases). This CDR3 is 13 amino acids long. V was shortened by 1 base and J by 11 bases, with 14 bases between the two germline ends. The CDR3, as DNA: TGTGCCAGCAGTTTAGGGACCTCAACAGGGTACACCTTC. Residues: CASSLGTSTGYTF.

This clone has just one count. V usage is TRBV4-2 and J usage is TRBJ2-3, with D perhaps TRBD1 (6 bases). Germline V gives CDR1 LGHNA, CDR2 YNFKEQ. V lost 3 bases and J 6 bases, leaving 10 bases between the germline ends. The CDR3 totals 13 residues. This CDR3 reads CASSQSQGDTQYF. In DNA form, the CDR3 reads TGTGCCAGCAGCCAGTCCCAGGGGGATACGCAGTATTTT.

V is TRBV27 and J is TRBJ2-2; 9 positions match TRBD2. Trimming removed 2 bases from V and 1 base from J; junction bases left unmatched: 5. The CDR3 is 17 residues long. Germline V gene sequence: CDR1 MNHEY, CDR2 SMNVEV (reference sequence). The CDR3 loop is CASSLRGLALNTGELFF. The CDR3 DNA reads as TGTGCCAGCAGTTTACGGGGACTAGCATTGAACACCGGGGAGCTGTTTTTT.

The chain couples TRBV5-1 to TRBJ1-2; no definite D call. Germline-derived CDR1 and CDR2 are SGHRS and YFSETQ. The CDR3 spans 15 residues. The V end lost 3 bases, the J end lost 0 bases, and 12 bases lay between the germline ends. In nucleotides, the CDR3 is TGCGCCAGCAGCTCCAGACACACGTCTAACTATGGCTACACCTTC. Its protein is CASSSRHTSNYGYTF. Together with reference TRBV5-1 and TRBJ1-2, the CDR3 gives the full variable domain: KAGVTQTPRYLIKTRGQQVTLSCSPISGHRSVSWYQQTPGQGLQFLFEYFSETQRNKGNFPGRFSGRQFSNSRSEMNVSTLELGDSALYLCASSSRHTSNYGYTFGSGTRLTVV.

The rearrangement links TRBV6-5 to TRBJ2-2; D gene uncertain. This CDR3 is built from 12 residues. V lost 6 bases to trimming and J lost 6 bases, with 8 bases between them. Germline CDR1 reads MNHEY; CDR2 reads SVGAGI. The CDR3: CASSPPAGELFF. For the CDR3, the DNA is TGTGCCAGCAGCCCCCCGGCCGGGGAGCTGTTTTTT.

V gene TRBV7-2 combines with J gene TRBJ2-1; 8 nucleotides match TRBD2. The V gene's germline CDR1 is SGHTA and CDR2 FQGNSA. V lost 4 bases and J lost 5; bases outside the gene matches: 13. There are 17 residues in the CDR3. The CDR3 DNA reads as TGTGCCAGCAGCTCCCATGCGGCCGGGGGGGCGGACAATGAGCAGTTCTTC. Amino acids: CASSSHAAGGADNEQFF.

The DNA of the CDR3 is TGTGCCAGCACCCCCCACGGTGGTACCGGGGAGCTGTTTTTT. The encoded protein is CASTPHGGTGELFF. This chain connects TRBV3-1 (or the pseudogene TRBV3-2) to TRBJ2-2; D is uncertain. The CDR3 loop spans 14 amino acids. CDR1 is LGHDT and CDR2 is YNNKEL in the germline V gene (reference sequence). V dropped 7 bases and J dropped 5 bases, with 14 bases sitting between them.

The chain uses TRBV30 and TRBJ1-3; D is undetermined. Trimming took 3 bases from V and 2 from J, leaving 14 bases between them. The CDR3 runs to 15 residues. Germline lookup yields CDR1 GTSNPN and CDR2 SVGIG (reference sequence). The CDR3 sequence is CAWRDPGRTGNTIYF. DNA of the CDR3: TGTGCCTGGAGGGACCCGGGAAGGACTGGAAACACCATATATTTT.

The rearrangement joins TRBV30 to TRBJ1-5, with 8 bases lining up with TRBD1. The J segment lost 6 bases and the V segment lost 5 bases, leaving 6 bases of the junction unmatched. In germline, CDR1 is GTSNPN, CDR2 SVGIG (reference sequence). There are 13 residues in the CDR3. The CDR3 region is CAWATGGGQPQHF. In DNA, the CDR3 is TGTGCCTGGGCTACAGGGGGAGGTCAGCCCCAGCATTTT.

V usage is TRBV7-2 and J usage is TRBJ2-5, with TRBD2 as a possible D gene (6 bases). V dropped 7 bases and J dropped 5 bases, with 17 bases sitting between them. Germline V gene lookup returns CDR1 SGHTA and CDR2 FQGNSA. This CDR3 is 14 amino acids long. CDR3 region: CASTQHTSWETQYF. Written as DNA, the CDR3 is TGTGCCAGCACCCAGCACACTAGCTGGGAGACCCAGTACTTC.

This chain links TRBV7-8 with TRBJ1-1, with TRBD1 identical over 8 bases. After removal of 7 bases from V and 5 bases from J, the junction contained 15 bases not matched to a gene. Germline CDR1 SGHVS, CDR2 FQNEAQ. The CDR3 length is 16 residues. The chain's CDR3 is CASIPDRVIRKTEAFF. The CDR3 coding sequence is TGTGCCAGCATCCCGGACAGGGTCATCCGTAAGACTGAAGCTTTCTTT.

This chain links TRBV9 with TRBJ2-7; D uncertain. Germline V gene lookup returns CDR1 SGDLS and CDR2 YYNGEE. The length of the CDR3 is 13 residues. V was pared by 8 bases and J by 3 bases, with 15 bases between. CDR3 sequence (DNA): TGTGCCAGTAGTTCGGCTCCAGGCTACGAGCAGTACTTC. This translates into CASSSAPGYEQYF.

This clone was seen just once. The chain combines TRBV9 with TRBJ1-5; D not resolved. The V gene lost 3 bases and the J gene lost 0 bases, with 10 bases spanning the gap. Germline lookup yields CDR1 SGDLS and CDR2 YYNGEE. The CDR3 has 15 residues. The DNA of the CDR3 is TGTGCCAGCAGCGGAGGTGATTATAGCAATCAGCCCCAGCATTTT. It specifies CASSGGDYSNQPQHF. The variable domain in full, completed from reference TRBV9 and TRBJ1-5, reads DSGVTQTPKHLITATGQRVTLRCSPRSGDLSVYWYQQSLDQGLQFLIQYYNGEERAKGNILERFSAQQFPDLHSELNLSSLELGDSALYFCASSGGDYSNQPQHFGDGTRLSIL.

V gene TRBV20-1 combines with J gene TRBJ1-1; 7 bases are shared with TRBD1. The CDR3 contains 16 residues. CDR1 is DFQATT and CDR2 is SNEGSKA in the germline V gene (reference sequence). V shed 3 bases and J 0 bases; nucleotides not matched to a gene: 10. CDR3 residues: CSASHRTGAMNTEAFF. DNA for the CDR3: TGCAGTGCTAGTCACCGGACAGGAGCAATGAACACTGAAGCTTTCTTT.

The chain joins TRBV6-2 or TRBV6-3 to TRBJ2-3; 7 bases are a match to TRBD2. The CDR3 consists of 15 residues. The germline CDR1 and CDR2 sequences are MNHEY and SVGEGT. V shed 3 bases, J shed 6 bases, and the junction held 9 bases outside the gene matches. The CDR3 DNA is TGTGCCAGCAGTTATGGGGGAATTAGCGGGGATACGCAGTATTTT. This sequence encodes CASSYGGISGDTQYF.

Here the CDR3 reads CASSLYSSGNTIYF. The CDR3 nucleotides are TGTGCCAGCAGTTTGTACAGCTCTGGAAACACCATATATTTT. The rearrangement links TRBV28 to TRBJ1-3; D gene uncertain. V was trimmed by 3 bases and J by 0 bases, leaving 6 bases between them. The CDR3 covers 14 residues. Germline assignment: CDR1 MDHEN and CDR2 SYDVKM.

This sequence joins TRBV12-3 or TRBV12-4 and TRBJ2-7, with unresolved D. This CDR3 is built from 12 residues. V gave up 6 bases and J gave up 2 bases, with 8 bases separating them. The CDR3 reads CASSPIAYEQYF. CDR3 nucleotide sequence: TGTGCCAGCAGCCCAATAGCCTACGAGCAGTACTTC.